This entry lists 15 T cell receptor beta chains sequenced from one sample in a study of CD8 T cells in ankylosing spondylitis. Using its own MiXCR run on the 5' RACE reads, TCRdb lists one record per CDR3 protein. The sample has about 140,000 distinct CDR3 sequences, about 7% seen once. Sequenced input: blood, either unsorted or a sorted T cell fraction (not recorded which). These receptor sequences come from a female donor with ankylosing spondylitis or in good health (not recorded which).

This clonotype occurred a few times. V gene TRBV10-3 combines with J gene TRBJ2-5; TRBD1 agrees at 7 bases. CDR1 is ENHRY and CDR2 is SYGVKD in the germline V gene. The CDR3 runs to 13 residues. Trimming removed 10 bases from V and 2 bases from J; junction bases left unmatched: 7. The CDR3 sequence: CATKDRLQETQYF. The CDR3 DNA is TGTGCCACTAAGGACAGGTTACAAGAGACCCAGTACTTC.

This clonotype was observed many times. V and J are TRBV28 and TRBJ2-7; D may be TRBD1 (5 bases). The V and J ends lost 6 bases and 3 bases respectively, with 18 bases between them. This CDR3 contains 15 residues. The germline V gene has CDR1 MDHEN and CDR2 SYDVKM. The CDR3 here is CASSEAGQNGYEQYF. For the CDR3, the DNA is TGTGCCAGCAGCGAGGCAGGGCAGAACGGCTACGAGCAGTACTTC.

The chain carries TRBV3-1 and TRBJ2-2, with 7 bases lining up with TRBD1. Germline CDR1 LGHDT, CDR2 YNNKEL (reference sequence). The CDR3 runs 16 residues. Trimming cost V 4 bases and J 5 bases; bases outside gene matches: 10. For the CDR3, the DNA is TGTGCCAGCAGCCCCCAAGGGGGCTTAACAACCGGGGAGCTGTTTTTT. The encoded protein is CASSPQGGLTTGELFF.

The chain is built from TRBV7-9 and TRBJ1-2; no definite D call. CDR3 length: 12 amino acids. V was trimmed by 3 bases and J by 7 bases, leaving 9 bases between them. Germline lookup yields CDR1 SEHNR and CDR2 FQNEAQ (reference sequence). Here the CDR3 DNA reads TGTGCCAGCAGCTTTGGGGAAAGTGGCTACACCTTC. It specifies CASSFGESGYTF.

This clonotype was detected many times. V usage is TRBV28 and J usage is TRBJ1-5, with D possibly TRBD1 on 5 matching bases. Germline CDR1 MDHEN, CDR2 SYDVKM. Trimming took off 6 bases at V and 4 bases at J, with 13 bases between the two ends. This CDR3 is 14 amino acids long. CDR3 DNA sequence: TGTGCCAGCAGCCAAAGCTCAGGGAATCAGCCCCAGCATTTT. Amino acids: CASSQSSGNQPQHF.

There are a few counts of this clonotype. The rearrangement links TRBV6-2 or TRBV6-3 to TRBJ2-7; D not certain. The V end was cut by 3 bases, the J end by 2 bases, with 8 bases between. CDR3 length: 13 amino acids. From germline, CDR1 is MNHEY and CDR2 SVGEGT. CDR3 DNA sequence: TGTGCCAGCAGTTATGGGGAAACCTACGAGCAGTACTTC. Protein product: CASSYGETYEQYF.

In its sample, this clonotype was seen many times. The J gene is TRBJ2-5, the V gene TRBV3-1, with D possibly called TRBD1 or TRBD2 (5 bases each). The length of the CDR3 is 13 residues. Trimming removed 7 bases from V and 2 bases from J, with 11 bases in between. Germline V gene lookup returns CDR1 LGHDT and CDR2 YNNKEL (reference sequence). CDR3 protein: CASKPGPQETQYF. CDR3 DNA: TGTGCCAGCAAACCGGGACCTCAAGAGACCCAGTACTTC.

This clonotype has ten or more counts. The chain employs TRBV20-1 and TRBJ1-4; D perhaps matches TRBD1 (6 bases). Trimming cost V 0 bases and J 10 bases, with 18 bases left between them. CDR1 is DFQATT, CDR2 SNEGSKA, per germline (reference sequence). The CDR3 is 15 residues long. The CDR3 loop is CSARDLRGGRGKLFF. The CDR3 DNA sequence: TGCAGTGCTAGAGACCTGAGGGGGGGGAGGGGAAAACTGTTTTTT.

The chain is built from TRBV4-2 and TRBJ1-1; no clear D. Deletions cut 0 bases from V and 1 base from J, with 6 bases between. The CDR3 runs to 14 residues. CDR1 is LGHNA, CDR2 YNFKEQ, per germline. The CDR3 reads CASSQDWANTEAFF. DNA of the CDR3: TGTGCCAGCAGCCAAGATTGGGCGAACACTGAAGCTTTCTTT.

This clonotype was seen only a few times. The chain combines TRBV6-1 with TRBJ1-4, with 10 bases matching TRBD1. Germline V gives CDR1 MNHNS, CDR2 SASEGT. V was pared by 5 bases and J by 8 bases, with 5 bases of the junction left unmatched. This CDR3 has 14 amino acids. Here the CDR3 DNA reads TGTGCCAGCAGTCCGGGACAGGGGAGGGAAAAACTGTTTTTT. Its translation: CASSPGQGREKLFF.

Many counts were recorded for this clonotype. V and J are TRBV5-1 and TRBJ1-4; tentative D call: TRBD1 (5 bases). Germline V lookup: CDR1 SGHRS, CDR2 YFSETQ. The germline V and J ends were trimmed by 0 bases and 5 bases, with 11 bases remaining between them. CDR3 length: 15 residues. The CDR3 DNA sequence: TGCGCCAGCAGCTTGGCCGGGGCCCACAATGAAAAACTGTTTTTT. It codes for CASSLAGAHNEKLFF.

This clonotype is labeled as medium-sized. The chain is built from TRBV6-2 or TRBV6-3 and TRBJ2-5; a weak D match, TRBD2 (5 bases). Trimming left V 4 bases short and J 1 base short, with 10 bases between. The CDR3 covers 14 residues. Germline assignment: CDR1 MNHEY and CDR2 SVGEGT. CDR3 in DNA: TGTGCCAGCAGTTCCCGAGGGTTCCAAGAGACCCAGTACTTC. Residues: CASSSRGFQETQYF.

The chain is built from TRBV24-1 and TRBJ1-2, with 9 bases that match TRBD1. With 1 base clipped from V and 5 bases from J, the junction kept 13 bases outside the gene matches. CDR1 and CDR2 (germline): KGHDR, SFDVKD. This CDR3 is 18 amino acids long. CDR3 loop: CATSDFGQGYRINYGYTF. In DNA form, the CDR3 reads TGTGCCACCAGTGATTTCGGACAGGGGTACCGCATTAATTATGGCTACACCTTC.

This clonotype was observed many times. The chain combines TRBV7-8 with TRBJ1-5; tentative D call: TRBD1 (5 bases). The CDR3 spans 15 residues. CDR1 and CDR2 from the germline V gene are SGHVS and FQNEAQ. V was clipped by 3 bases and J by 3 bases, with 12 bases between them. CDR3 sequence: CASSFDRIFNQPQHF. For the CDR3, the DNA is TGTGCCAGCAGCTTCGACAGAATCTTCAATCAGCCCCAGCATTTT. The variable domain in full, completed from reference TRBV7-8 and TRBJ1-5, reads GAGVSQSPRYKVAKRGQDVALRCDPISGHVSLFWYQQALGQGPEFLTYFQNEAQLDKSGLPSDRFFAERPEGSVSTLKIQRTQQEDSAVYLCASSFDRIFNQPQHFGDGTRLSIL.

Only a few counts were recorded for this clonotype. The chain has TRBV18 and TRBJ1-2, with D uncertain. V was trimmed by 2 bases and J by 4 bases, leaving 11 bases between them. The CDR3 consists of 14 residues. The germline gives CDR1 KGHSH, CDR2 LQKENI. CDR3: CASSPMPTLYGYTF. CDR3 nucleotides: TGTGCCAGCTCACCAATGCCAACCCTCTATGGCTACACCTTC.